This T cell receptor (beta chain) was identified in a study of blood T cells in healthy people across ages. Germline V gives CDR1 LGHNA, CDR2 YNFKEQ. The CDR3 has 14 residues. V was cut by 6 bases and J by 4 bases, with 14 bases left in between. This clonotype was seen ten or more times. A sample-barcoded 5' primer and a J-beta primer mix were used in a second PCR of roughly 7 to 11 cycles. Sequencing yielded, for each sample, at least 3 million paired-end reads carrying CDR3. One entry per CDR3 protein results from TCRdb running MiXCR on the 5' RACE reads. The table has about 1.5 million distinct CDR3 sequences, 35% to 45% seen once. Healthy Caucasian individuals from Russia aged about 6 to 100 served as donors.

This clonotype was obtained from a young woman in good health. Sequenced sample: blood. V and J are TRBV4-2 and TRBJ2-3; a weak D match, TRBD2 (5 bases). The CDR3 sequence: CASRRGSRSDTQYF. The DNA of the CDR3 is TGTGCCAGCAGACGAGGGTCGAGGTCAGATACGCAGTATTTT.